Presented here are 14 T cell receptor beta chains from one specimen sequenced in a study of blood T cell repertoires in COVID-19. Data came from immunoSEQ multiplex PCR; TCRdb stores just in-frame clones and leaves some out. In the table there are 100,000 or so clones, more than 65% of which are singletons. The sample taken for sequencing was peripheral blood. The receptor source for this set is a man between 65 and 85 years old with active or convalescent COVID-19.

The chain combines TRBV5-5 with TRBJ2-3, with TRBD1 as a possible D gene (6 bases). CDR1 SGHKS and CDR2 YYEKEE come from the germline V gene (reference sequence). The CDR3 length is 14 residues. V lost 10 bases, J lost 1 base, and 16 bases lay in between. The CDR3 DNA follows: TGTGCCGGCACCTCCTGGGGGCGCACAGATACGCAGTATTTT. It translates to CAGTSWGRTDTQYF.

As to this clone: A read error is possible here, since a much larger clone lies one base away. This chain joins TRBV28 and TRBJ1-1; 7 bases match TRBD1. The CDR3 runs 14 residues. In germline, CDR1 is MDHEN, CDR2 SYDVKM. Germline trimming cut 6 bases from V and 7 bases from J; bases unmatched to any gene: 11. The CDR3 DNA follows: TGTGCCAGCAGAATAGGGACAGTAGCGTTTGAAGCTTTCTTT. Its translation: CASRIGTVAFEAFF. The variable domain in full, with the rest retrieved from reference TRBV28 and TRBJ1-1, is DVKVTQSSRYLVKRTGEKVFLECVQDMDHENMFWYRQDPGLGLRLIYFSYDVKMKEKGDIPEGYSVSREKKERFSLILESASTNQTSMYLCASRIGTVAFEAFFGQGTRLTVV.

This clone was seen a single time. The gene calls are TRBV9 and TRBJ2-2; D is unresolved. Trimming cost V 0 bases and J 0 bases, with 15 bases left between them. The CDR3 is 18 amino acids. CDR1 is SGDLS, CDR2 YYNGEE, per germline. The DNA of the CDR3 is TGTGCCAGCAGCGTAGCTAATACGGGTGCGACGAACACCGGGGAGCTGTTTTTT. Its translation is CASSVANTGATNTGELFF.

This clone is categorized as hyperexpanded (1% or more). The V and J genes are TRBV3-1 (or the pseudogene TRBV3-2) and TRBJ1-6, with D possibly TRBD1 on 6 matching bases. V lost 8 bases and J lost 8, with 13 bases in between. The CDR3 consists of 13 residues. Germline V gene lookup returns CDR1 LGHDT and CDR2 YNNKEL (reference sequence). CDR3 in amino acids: CASSGTSYSPLHF. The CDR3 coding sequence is TGTGCCAGCTCCGGGACATCCTATTCACCCCTCCACTTT.

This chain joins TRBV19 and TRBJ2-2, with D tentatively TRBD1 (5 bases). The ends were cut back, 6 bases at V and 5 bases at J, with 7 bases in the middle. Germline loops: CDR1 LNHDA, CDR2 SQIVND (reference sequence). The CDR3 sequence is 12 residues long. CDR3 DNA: TGTGCCAGTAGCAGGACAACCGGGGAGCTGTTTTTT. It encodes CASSRTTGELFF.

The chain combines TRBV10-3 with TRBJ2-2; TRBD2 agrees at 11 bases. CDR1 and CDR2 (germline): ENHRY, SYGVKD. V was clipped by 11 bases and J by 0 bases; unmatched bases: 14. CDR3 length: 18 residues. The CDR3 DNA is TGTGCCTCCCTCAAGGCTAGCGGGGGGCGACCGAACACCGGGGAGCTGTTTTTT. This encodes CASLKASGGRPNTGELFF.

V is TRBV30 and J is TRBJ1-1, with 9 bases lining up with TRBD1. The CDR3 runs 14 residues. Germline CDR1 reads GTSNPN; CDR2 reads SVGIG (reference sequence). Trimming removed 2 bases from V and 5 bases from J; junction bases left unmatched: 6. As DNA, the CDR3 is TGTGCCTGGAGTCCACAGGGGGCGATGACTGAAGCTTTCTTT. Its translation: CAWSPQGAMTEAFF.

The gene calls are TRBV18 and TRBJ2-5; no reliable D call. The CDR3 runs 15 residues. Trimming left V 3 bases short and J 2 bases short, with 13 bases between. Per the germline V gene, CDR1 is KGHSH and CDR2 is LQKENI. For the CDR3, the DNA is TGTGCCAGCTCACCCGGCCTTGGCAGGCAAGAGACCCAGTACTTC. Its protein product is CASSPGLGRQETQYF.

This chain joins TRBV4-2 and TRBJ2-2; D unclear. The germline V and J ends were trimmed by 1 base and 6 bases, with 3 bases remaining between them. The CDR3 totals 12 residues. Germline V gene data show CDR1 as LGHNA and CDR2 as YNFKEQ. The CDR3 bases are TGTGCCAGCAGCCAAGTATCCGGGGAGCTGTTTTTT. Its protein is CASSQVSGELFF.

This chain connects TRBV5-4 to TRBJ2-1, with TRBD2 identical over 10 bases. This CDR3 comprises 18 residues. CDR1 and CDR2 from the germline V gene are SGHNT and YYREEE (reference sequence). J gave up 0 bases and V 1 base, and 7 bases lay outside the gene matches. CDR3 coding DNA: TGTGCCAGCAGCTTGAAGCGGGAGGGCCCCAGCTCCTACAATGAGCAGTTCTTC. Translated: CASSLKREGPSSYNEQFF.

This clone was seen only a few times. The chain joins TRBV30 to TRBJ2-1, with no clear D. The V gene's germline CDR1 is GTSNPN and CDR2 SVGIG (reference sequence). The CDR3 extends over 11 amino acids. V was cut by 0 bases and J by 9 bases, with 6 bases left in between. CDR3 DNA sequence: TGTGCCTGGAGTGTACGAGGTGAGCAGTTCTTC. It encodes CAWSVRGEQFF.

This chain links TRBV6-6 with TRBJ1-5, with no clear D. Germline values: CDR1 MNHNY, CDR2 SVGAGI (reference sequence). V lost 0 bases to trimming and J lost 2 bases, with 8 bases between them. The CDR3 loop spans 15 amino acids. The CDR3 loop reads CASSYSRSGNQPQHF. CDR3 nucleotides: TGTGCCAGCAGTTACTCAAGAAGCGGCAATCAGCCCCAGCATTTT.

CDR3: CASSPRDNSQETQYF. The CDR3 bases are TGTGCCAGCTCACCTCGGGATAACAGCCAAGAGACCCAGTACTTC. The V gene is TRBV18, the J gene TRBJ2-5, with D possibly matching TRBD2 (5 bases). Trimming stripped 3 bases from V and 1 base from J, with 12 bases between. The germline gives CDR1 KGHSH, CDR2 LQKENI. The CDR3 length is 15 residues.

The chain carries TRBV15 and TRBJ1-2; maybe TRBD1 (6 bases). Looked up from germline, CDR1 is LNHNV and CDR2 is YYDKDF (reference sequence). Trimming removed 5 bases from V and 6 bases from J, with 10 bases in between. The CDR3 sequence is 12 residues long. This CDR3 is CATSSWTDGYTF. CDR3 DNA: TGTGCCACCAGCTCCTGGACAGATGGCTACACCTTC.